This T cell receptor (beta chain) was recovered during a study of blood T cell repertoires in COVID-19. Study information: The samples span acute and convalescent COVID-19 from the United States, Italy and Spain. T cells, B-cell-depleted T cells, or PBMCs supplied cDNA or gDNA.

In the study's own analysis: Amplifying reference gene primers gave estimates of nucleated cell counts. Assay: immunoSEQ multiplex PCR; the TCRdb copy retains only in-frame clones and omits some. The V and J calls and clone size were taken over from that table, and D and trimming were inferred from the DNA. The sample has 160,000 or so clones, 80% to 90% seen once. This receptor was taken from a woman between 50 and 59 years old with acute or convalescent COVID-19. Sequencing was performed on peripheral blood.

CDR3 amino acids: CASSYRWGDSYNEQFF. The CDR3 nucleotides are TGTGCCAGCAGTTACCGTTGGGGGGACTCCTACAATGAGCAGTTCTTC. The chain carries TRBV6-5 and TRBJ2-1; the D gene is possibly TRBD2 (6 bases). CDR1 is MNHEY, CDR2 SVGAGI, per germline. This CDR3 spans 16 amino acids. Trimming took 2 bases from V and 0 from J, leaving 11 bases between them.